This T cell receptor beta chain was captured in a study of response to subunit inactivated influenza vaccine (dated by TCRdb to the late 2010s). Study-level background: Deep quantitative profiling of the T cell receptor repertoire was used in the study to follow responses to a trivalent subunit inactivated influenza vaccine. Summary of the overall study and its limitations: The authors proposed that each seasonal influenza vaccination may bring in only a limited number of new T cells.

The germline V gene sets CDR1 to KGHDR and CDR2 to SFDVKD. V loses 2 bases at its end and J loses 9 bases; junction bases beyond the gene matches: 4. From cysteine to phenylalanine, the CDR3 is 13 amino acids long. Solely the CDR3 DNA is kept, with 39 bases framed from the first base. About this clonotype: This receptor's antigen is unknown. One base away there is no much larger clone; base qualities are not given.

The library was generated by RT-PCR. The sample was run on an Illumina HiSeq 2500. TCRdb reran the public reads through fastp at Q25 and MiXCR, keeping productive beta chains. Entries that share a CDR3 protein sequence are merged under the most common genes and DNA. This sample lists 500,000 to 550,000 distinct CDR3 sequences; approximately 7.6% were detected once. Of the sample, 10% to 15% is held by the ten largest clones. The receptor was derived from a man aged 50-75 years who received an inactivated influenza vaccine. Donor details come from another sample of the same person, matched by shared clones. The sequenced sample was PBMCs from blood, obtained around 25 months after vaccination. The sequence links TRBV24-1 to TRBJ1-2, and 8 junctional nucleotides match TRBD1. The CDR3 corresponds to CATSDWDRRSYTF. In nucleotides, the sequence is TGTGCCACCAGTGATTGGGACAGGCGGAGCTACACCTTC.